These 24 T cell receptor beta chains originate from one sample sequenced in a study of blood T cell repertoires in COVID-19. Assay: immunoSEQ multiplex PCR; the TCRdb copy retains only in-frame clones and omits some. The sample includes fewer than 350,000 clones, around 84% of them seen just once. What was sequenced was PBMCs or T cells enriched from blood (not recorded which). Receptors were obtained from a woman in her fifties or sixties who had recovered from COVID-19.

The CDR3 loop is CASSPRTSGGAQETQYF. The CDR3 DNA sequence: TGTGCCAGCAGCCCTAGGACTAGCGGGGGGGCCCAGGAGACCCAGTACTTC. The rearrangement uses TRBV7-8 and TRBJ2-5, with 15 bases identical to TRBD2. The CDR3 length is 17 residues. Germline V gene lookup returns CDR1 SGHVS and CDR2 FQNEAQ. The V and J ends lost 5 bases and 5 bases, in that order; junction bases with no gene match: 9.

J is TRBJ2-2 and V is TRBV7-3; no firm D call. V was clipped by 3 bases and J by 0 bases, with 8 bases between them. Looked up from germline, CDR1 is SGHTA and CDR2 is FQGTGA. CDR3 length: 15 residues. In DNA form, the CDR3 reads TGTGCCAGCAGCTTGGGCTCCGCGAACACCGGGGAGCTGTTTTTT. Its protein is CASSLGSANTGELFF. Full variable domain (remainder filled in from reference TRBV7-3 and TRBJ2-2): GAGVSQTPSNKVTEKGKYVELRCDPISGHTALYWYRQSLGQGPEFLIYFQGTGAADDSGLPNDRFFAVRPEGSVSTLKIQRTERGDSAVYLCASSLGSANTGELFFGEGSRLTVL.

V gene TRBV18 combines with J gene TRBJ2-6, with D unresolved. Between the trimmed V and J ends, which lost 2 bases and 1 base, there was a span of 6 bases. CDR1 is KGHSH and CDR2 is LQKENI in the germline V gene. The length of the CDR3 is 15 residues. The chain's CDR3 is CASSPTRSGANVLTF. The CDR3 DNA reads TGTGCCAGCTCACCAACGCGGTCTGGGGCCAACGTCCTGACTTTC.

This clone was counted a single time. The chain joins TRBV5-4 to TRBJ1-3; D is undetermined. This CDR3 is built from 16 residues. CDR1 SGHNT and CDR2 YYREEE come from the germline V gene (reference sequence). The V and J ends lost 4 bases and 2 bases respectively, with 16 bases between them. As DNA, the CDR3 is TGTGCCAGCAGCGCGGGCGTCACGGGGACTGGAAACACCATATATTTT. Translating gives CASSAGVTGTGNTIYF.

The V call is TRBV6-2 or TRBV6-3, the J call TRBJ2-2; maybe TRBD2 (6 bases). V was trimmed by 5 bases and J by 3 bases, leaving 7 bases between them. This CDR3 is built from 13 residues. From germline, CDR1 is MNHEY and CDR2 SVGEGT. The CDR3 coding sequence is TGTGCCAGCAGTCGGGACTACACCGGGGAGCTGTTTTTT. Its translation: CASSRDYTGELFF.

This chain connects TRBV28 to TRBJ1-2; D remains unclear. Trimming took 5 bases from V and 8 from J, leaving 12 bases between them. Germline assignment: CDR1 MDHEN and CDR2 SYDVKM. This CDR3 contains 12 residues. The CDR3 is CASSNPGYGYTF. The DNA of the CDR3 is TGTGCCAGCAGTAACCCGGGGTACGGCTACACCTTC.

On this clone: The sample holds other DNA sequences that translate to the same CDR3. This chain links TRBV30 with TRBJ1-5; D is possibly TRBD1 (5 bases). The germline gives CDR1 GTSNPN, CDR2 SVGIG (reference sequence). V was cut by 0 bases and J by 6 bases, with 9 bases left in between. The CDR3 is made up of 13 amino acids. CDR3 bases: TGTGCCTGGAGTGTAAGGGGCGGTCAGCCCCAGCATTTT. Its translation: CAWSVRGGQPQHF.

The count of this clone is one. The chain carries TRBV29-1 and TRBJ2-7; perhaps TRBD2 as D (5 bases). This CDR3 has 10 residues. The V and J ends lost 4 bases and 4 bases respectively, with 5 bases between them. Germline V lookup: CDR1 SQVTM, CDR2 ANQGSEA. The CDR3 bases are TGCAGCGTTGGGGAGTACGAGCAGTACTTC. Encoded protein: CSVGEYEQYF.

J is TRBJ2-3 and V is TRBV2; the match to TRBD2 covers 7 bases. The CDR3 contains 12 residues. Germline trimming cut 8 bases from V and 4 bases from J; bases unmatched to any gene: 3. From germline, CDR1 is SNHLY and CDR2 FYNNEI. In DNA form, the CDR3 reads TGTGCCAGCGGGGGGGAGGCAGATACGCAGTATTTT. It translates to CASGGEADTQYF.

This clone has only a few counts. This chain connects TRBV19 to TRBJ1-5, with D perhaps TRBD1 (5 bases). CDR1 and CDR2 (germline): LNHDA, SQIVND (reference sequence). The CDR3 spans 16 residues. V lost 4 bases, J lost 0 bases, and 13 bases lay in between. The CDR3 spells CASSNYGQLSNQPQHF. The CDR3 nucleotides read TGTGCCAGTAGTAATTACGGACAACTTAGCAATCAGCCCCAGCATTTT.

Note on this clone: Within the sample, other DNA sequences also encode this same CDR3. The rearrangement uses TRBV7-3 and TRBJ1-4, with a possible D match to TRBD1 (5 bases). V lost 1 base to trimming and J lost 2 bases, with 8 bases between them. This CDR3 is built from 15 residues. The germline gives CDR1 SGHTA, CDR2 FQGTGA. This CDR3 reads CASSLSGATNEKLFF. The CDR3, as DNA: TGTGCCAGCAGCTTAAGTGGGGCCACTAATGAAAAACTGTTTTTT.

The rearrangement joins TRBV19 to TRBJ2-5; TRBD1 matches 7 bases. Germline values: CDR1 LNHDA, CDR2 SQIVND (reference sequence). This CDR3 has 12 residues. Losses at the gene ends were 5 bases for V and 5 bases for J; bases not matched to a gene: 2. This CDR3 is CASSEQGETQYF. The CDR3 nucleotides read TGTGCCAGTAGTGAACAGGGGGAGACCCAGTACTTC.

The chain employs TRBV28 and TRBJ1-2; 8 bases line up with TRBD1. The CDR3 loop spans 15 amino acids. Trimming cost V 3 bases and J 0 bases; bases outside gene matches: 3. Germline V gives CDR1 MDHEN, CDR2 SYDVKM. The CDR3 loop is CASSFPTGANYGYTF. In DNA form, the CDR3 reads TGTGCCAGCAGTTTCCCGACAGGGGCTAACTATGGCTACACCTTC.

The chain employs TRBV15 and TRBJ2-3; the match to TRBD2 covers 7 bases. V trimming: 4 bases; J trimming: 5 bases; junction bases outside the gene matches: 6. The CDR3 is 14 residues long. Germline V gives CDR1 LNHNV, CDR2 YYDKDF (reference sequence). CDR3 residues: CATSIRLAQDTQYF. CDR3 sequence (DNA): TGTGCCACCAGCATTAGACTAGCTCAAGATACGCAGTATTTT.

CDR3 coding DNA: TGTGCCAGCAGCTTAGCGGCCAATGAGCAGTTCTTC. Protein sequence: CASSLAANEQFF. This chain joins TRBV5-4 and TRBJ2-1, with D possibly being TRBD2 (5 bases). This CDR3 has 12 residues. V lost 2 bases, J lost 6 bases, and 6 bases lay in between. The germline gives CDR1 SGHNT, CDR2 YYREEE (reference sequence). Full variable domain (remainder filled in from reference TRBV5-4 and TRBJ2-1): ETGVTQSPTHLIKTRGQQVTLRCSSQSGHNTVSWYQQALGQGPQFIFQYYREEENGRGNFPPRFSGLQFPNYSSELNVNALELDDSALYLCASSLAANEQFFGPGTRLTVL.

This chain joins TRBV30 and TRBJ1-2; D gene uncertain. CDR1 is GTSNPN and CDR2 is SVGIG in the germline V gene (reference sequence). CDR3 length: 14 amino acids. Trimming pared 1 base from V and 5 bases from J, leaving 14 bases between. CDR3 protein: CAWSGVYSPYGYTF. DNA for the CDR3: TGTGCCTGGAGTGGCGTCTACAGTCCGTATGGCTACACCTTC.

This clone was seen a single time. The gene calls are TRBV29-1 and TRBJ2-1, with TRBD1 identical over 10 bases. The germline CDR1 and CDR2 sequences are SQVTM and ANQGSEA. The CDR3 sequence is 14 residues long. The ends lost 3 bases at V and 7 bases at J; junction bases unmatched: 6. The CDR3 region is CSVDGTGVQNEQFF. DNA of the CDR3: TGCAGCGTTGATGGGACAGGGGTTCAGAATGAGCAGTTCTTC.

CDR3 in amino acids: CASSLRGGAEAFF. The CDR3 coding sequence is TGTGCCAGCAGCTTACGAGGGGGCGCTGAAGCTTTCTTT. The genes are TRBV7-3 and TRBJ1-1, with 7 positions matching TRBD1. Per germline, CDR1 SGHTA and CDR2 FQGTGA. The V segment lost 2 bases and the J segment 6 bases; nucleotides outside the gene matches: 3. This CDR3 has 13 amino acids.

The CDR3 bases are TGTGCCAGCAGCTTAGCGGTCCTAGGAACAGGGGATTCGGCTTTCTTT. Amino acid sequence: CASSLAVLGTGDSAFF. The chain is built from TRBV7-9 and TRBJ1-1; TRBD1 aligns across 7 bases. The length of the CDR3 is 16 residues. Germline CDR1 and CDR2: SEHNR and FQNEAQ (reference sequence). V trimming: 0 bases; J trimming: 11 bases; junction bases outside the gene matches: 15.

This chain connects TRBV5-1 to TRBJ1-5; tentative D call: TRBD1 (5 bases). V dropped 2 bases and J dropped 8 bases, with 17 bases sitting between them. This CDR3 spans 15 amino acids. The germline V gene has CDR1 SGHRS and CDR2 YFSETQ. The chain's CDR3 is CASSLGPGLREPQHF. In nucleotides, the CDR3 is TGCGCCAGCAGCTTAGGCCCAGGGTTAAGGGAGCCCCAGCATTTT.

J is TRBJ1-4 and V is TRBV28, with 9 bases matching TRBD1. CDR1 is MDHEN, CDR2 SYDVKM, per germline. The CDR3 runs to 16 residues. Trimming took 5 bases from V and 2 from J; bases not matched to a gene: 6. Here the CDR3 DNA reads TGTGCCAGCAGTAGCCTACAGGGGGCGACTAATGAAAAACTGTTTTTT. Translated, it gives CASSSLQGATNEKLFF.

The V and J genes are TRBV6-2 or TRBV6-3 and TRBJ2-3; the D gene is possibly TRBD1 (6 bases). Trimming stripped 5 bases from V and 6 bases from J, with 9 bases between. The CDR3 is made up of 12 amino acids. From germline, CDR1 is MNHEY and CDR2 SVGEGT. CDR3 in DNA: TGTGCCAGCAGTAACAGGGACGATACGCAGTATTTT. This gives the protein CASSNRDDTQYF.

This chain joins TRBV7-2 and TRBJ2-7, with D unclear. Trimming took 2 bases from V and 7 from J, leaving 6 bases between them. The germline gives CDR1 SGHTA, CDR2 FQGNSA. This CDR3 has 11 residues. As DNA, the CDR3 is TGTGCCAGCAGCTTAATGAGGGAGCAGTACTTC. Translation: CASSLMREQYF.

The V gene is TRBV30, the J gene TRBJ2-5, with D tentatively TRBD1 (6 bases). V shed 7 bases and J shed 2 bases, with 11 bases lying between them. CDR3 length: 12 residues. CDR1 and CDR2 from the germline V gene are GTSNPN and SVGIG (reference sequence). In DNA form, the CDR3 reads TGTGCCTCCACGGACAGTCAAGAGACCCAGTACTTC. Translated, it gives CASTDSQETQYF.